This TCR beta chain was found in a study of CD8 T cells in ankylosing spondylitis. Broader study findings: Some of the motif variants had earlier been found in reactive arthritis patients' fluid and blood. Significant enrichment of disease-linked clones was reported in matched ankylosing spondylitis synovial fluid. Disease-linked clones had a CD8+ phenotype and relatively low frequency in peripheral blood.

TCRdb processed the 5' RACE reads anew with MiXCR; each CDR3 protein has one entry. Among 150,000 to 200,000 distinct CDR3 sequences, around 13% were seen once, and the ten largest hold around 10%. This clonotype was seen at least ten times. What it binds is not known. Germline CDR1 is SGHDT and CDR2 is YYEEEE. J gave up 8 bases and V 4 bases, and 12 bases lay outside the gene matches. The CDR3 has 16 residues. This clonotype originated in a female donor with ankylosing spondylitis or in good health (not recorded which). J is TRBJ2-1 and V is TRBV5-6; 10 bases align to TRBD2. The source material was blood, either unsorted or a sorted T cell fraction (not recorded which). CDR3 amino acids: CASSRRPSGRGHEQFF. CDR3 nucleotide sequence: TGTGCCAGCAGCCGGCGGCCGAGCGGGAGGGGGCATGAGCAGTTCTTC.